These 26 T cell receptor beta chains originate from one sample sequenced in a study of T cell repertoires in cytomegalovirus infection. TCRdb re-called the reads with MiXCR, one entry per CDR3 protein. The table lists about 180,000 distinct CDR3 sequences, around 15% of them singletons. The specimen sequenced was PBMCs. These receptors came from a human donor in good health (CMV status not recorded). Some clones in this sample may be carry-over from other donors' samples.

The CDR3 protein is CASSLDSTSAPYEQYF. The CDR3 bases are TGTGCCAGCAGCTTAGATTCGACTAGCGCCCCATACGAGCAGTACTTC. This rearrangement joins TRBV7-2 to TRBJ2-7, with 8 bases lining up with TRBD2. CDR1 is SGHTA, CDR2 FQGNSA, per germline. The ends lost 1 base at V and 4 bases at J; junction bases unmatched: 9. This CDR3 has 16 amino acids.

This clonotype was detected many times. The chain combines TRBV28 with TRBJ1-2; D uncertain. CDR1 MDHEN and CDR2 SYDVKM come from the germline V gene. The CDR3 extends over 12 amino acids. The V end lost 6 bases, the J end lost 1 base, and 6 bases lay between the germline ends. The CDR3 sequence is CASSLSNYGYTF. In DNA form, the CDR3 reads TGTGCCAGCAGCCTCAGTAACTATGGCTACACCTTC.

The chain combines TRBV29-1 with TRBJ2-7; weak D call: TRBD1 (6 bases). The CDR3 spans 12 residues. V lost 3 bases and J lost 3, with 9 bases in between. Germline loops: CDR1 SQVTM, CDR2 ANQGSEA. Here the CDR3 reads CSVESDSYEQYF. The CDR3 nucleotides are TGCAGCGTTGAGTCGGACAGCTACGAGCAGTACTTC.

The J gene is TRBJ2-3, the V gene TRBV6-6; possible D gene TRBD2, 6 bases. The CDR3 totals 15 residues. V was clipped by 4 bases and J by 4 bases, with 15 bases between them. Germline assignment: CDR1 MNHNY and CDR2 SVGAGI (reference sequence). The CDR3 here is CASSSLAGRPDTQYF. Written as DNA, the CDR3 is TGTGCCAGCAGTTCTCTGGCGGGGAGACCAGATACGCAGTATTTT.

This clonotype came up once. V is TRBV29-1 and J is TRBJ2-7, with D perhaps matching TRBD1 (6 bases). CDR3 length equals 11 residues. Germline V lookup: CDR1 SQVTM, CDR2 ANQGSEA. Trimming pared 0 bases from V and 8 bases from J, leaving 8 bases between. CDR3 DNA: TGCAGCGTTGAAGATCAGGGGAAGCAGTACTTC. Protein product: CSVEDQGKQYF.

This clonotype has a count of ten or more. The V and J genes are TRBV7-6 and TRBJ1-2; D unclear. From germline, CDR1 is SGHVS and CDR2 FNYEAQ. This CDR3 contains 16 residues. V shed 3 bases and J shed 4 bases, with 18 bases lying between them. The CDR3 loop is CASSFYRARGGYGYTF. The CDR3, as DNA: TGTGCCAGCAGCTTTTACCGGGCCCGAGGCGGCTATGGCTACACCTTC.

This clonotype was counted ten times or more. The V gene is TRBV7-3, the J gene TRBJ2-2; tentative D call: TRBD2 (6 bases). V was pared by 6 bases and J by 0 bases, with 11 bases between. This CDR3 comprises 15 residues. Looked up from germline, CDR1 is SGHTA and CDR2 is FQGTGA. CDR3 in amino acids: CASSGGSTNTGELFF. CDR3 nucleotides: TGTGCCAGCAGTGGGGGGTCCACGAACACCGGGGAGCTGTTTTTT.

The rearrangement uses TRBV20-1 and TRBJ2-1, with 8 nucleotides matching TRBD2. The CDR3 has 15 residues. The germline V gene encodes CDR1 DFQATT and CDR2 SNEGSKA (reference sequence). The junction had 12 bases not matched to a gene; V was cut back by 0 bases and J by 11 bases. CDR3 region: CSARDSVGSGAKQFF. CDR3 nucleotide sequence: TGCAGTGCTAGAGACTCGGTGGGTAGCGGGGCTAAGCAGTTCTTC.

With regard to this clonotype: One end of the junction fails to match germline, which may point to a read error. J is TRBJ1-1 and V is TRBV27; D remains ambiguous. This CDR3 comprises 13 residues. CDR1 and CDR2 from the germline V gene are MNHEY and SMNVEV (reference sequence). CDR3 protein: CAGSLGPNAEAFF. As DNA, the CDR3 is TGTGCCGGCAGTTTAGGACCGAACGCTGAAGCTTTCTTT.

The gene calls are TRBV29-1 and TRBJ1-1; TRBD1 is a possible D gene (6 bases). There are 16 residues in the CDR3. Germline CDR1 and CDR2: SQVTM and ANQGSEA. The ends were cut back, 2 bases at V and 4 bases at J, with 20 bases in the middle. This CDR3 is CSVERRRGRGGTEAFF. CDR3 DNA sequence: TGCAGCGTTGAAAGGCGCAGGGGAAGGGGGGGCACTGAAGCTTTCTTT.

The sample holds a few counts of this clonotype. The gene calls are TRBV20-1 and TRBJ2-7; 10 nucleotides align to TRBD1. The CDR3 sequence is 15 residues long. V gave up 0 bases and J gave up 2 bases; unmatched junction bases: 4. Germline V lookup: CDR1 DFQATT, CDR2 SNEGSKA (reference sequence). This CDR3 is CSARDRDRGPYEQYF. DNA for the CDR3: TGCAGTGCTAGAGACCGGGACAGGGGTCCCTACGAGCAGTACTTC.

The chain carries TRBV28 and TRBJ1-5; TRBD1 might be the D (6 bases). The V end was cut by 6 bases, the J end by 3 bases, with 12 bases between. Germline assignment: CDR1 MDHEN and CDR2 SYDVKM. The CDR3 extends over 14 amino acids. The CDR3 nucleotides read TGTGCCAGCAGCCTGGACAGCCTCAATCAGCCCCAGCATTTT. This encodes CASSLDSLNQPQHF.

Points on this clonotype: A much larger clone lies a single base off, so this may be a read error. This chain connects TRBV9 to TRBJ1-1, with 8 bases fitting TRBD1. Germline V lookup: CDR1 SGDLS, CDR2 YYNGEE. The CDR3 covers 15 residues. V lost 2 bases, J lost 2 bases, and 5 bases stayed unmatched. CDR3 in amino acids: CASSVQTGDNTEAFF. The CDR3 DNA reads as TGTGCCAGCAGCGTCCAGACAGGGGACAACACTGAAGCTTTCTTT.

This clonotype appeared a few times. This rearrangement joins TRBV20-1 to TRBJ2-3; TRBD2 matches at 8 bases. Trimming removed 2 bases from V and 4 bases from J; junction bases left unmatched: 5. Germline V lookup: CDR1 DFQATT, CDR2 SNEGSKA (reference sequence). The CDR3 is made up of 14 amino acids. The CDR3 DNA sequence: TGCAGTGCTAGACCTGGGACTAGTTCAGATACGCAGTATTTT. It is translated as CSARPGTSSDTQYF.

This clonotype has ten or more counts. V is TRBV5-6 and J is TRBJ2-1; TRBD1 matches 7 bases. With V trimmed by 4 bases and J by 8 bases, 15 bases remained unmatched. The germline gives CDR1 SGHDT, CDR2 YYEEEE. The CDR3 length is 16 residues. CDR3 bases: TGTGCCAGCAGCGCCCGCCGACAGGGCCCTAGGCATGAGCAGTTCTTC. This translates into CASSARRQGPRHEQFF.

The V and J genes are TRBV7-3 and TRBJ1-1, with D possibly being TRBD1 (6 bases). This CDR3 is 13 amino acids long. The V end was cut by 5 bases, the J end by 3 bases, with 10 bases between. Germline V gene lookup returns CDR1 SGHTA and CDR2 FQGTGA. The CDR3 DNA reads TGTGCCAGCAGCACCGGGGGGCACACTGAAGCTTTCTTT. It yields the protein CASSTGGHTEAFF.

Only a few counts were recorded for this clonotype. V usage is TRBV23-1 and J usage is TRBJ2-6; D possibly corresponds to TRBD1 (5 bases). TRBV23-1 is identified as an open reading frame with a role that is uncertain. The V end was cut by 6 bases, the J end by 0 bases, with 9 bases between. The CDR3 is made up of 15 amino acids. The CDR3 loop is CASRTVSSGANVLTF. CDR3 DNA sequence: TGCGCCAGCAGGACAGTGTCCTCTGGGGCCAACGTCCTGACTTTC.

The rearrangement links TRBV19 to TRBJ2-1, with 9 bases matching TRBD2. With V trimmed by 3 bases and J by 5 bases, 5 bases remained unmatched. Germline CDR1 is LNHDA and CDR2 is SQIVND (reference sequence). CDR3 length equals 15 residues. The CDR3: CASSISSGGHNEQFF. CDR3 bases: TGTGCCAGTAGTATTTCCAGCGGGGGGCACAATGAGCAGTTCTTC.

CDR3 in amino acids: CASSSRGGASYNEQFF. In DNA, the CDR3 is TGTGCCAGCAGCTCACGGGGGGGGGCTTCCTACAATGAGCAGTTCTTC. This rearrangement joins TRBV7-2 to TRBJ2-1; 8 bases are shared with TRBD2. V was pared by 4 bases and J by 1 base, with 6 bases of the junction left unmatched. CDR1 is SGHTA, CDR2 FQGNSA, per germline. The CDR3 consists of 16 residues.

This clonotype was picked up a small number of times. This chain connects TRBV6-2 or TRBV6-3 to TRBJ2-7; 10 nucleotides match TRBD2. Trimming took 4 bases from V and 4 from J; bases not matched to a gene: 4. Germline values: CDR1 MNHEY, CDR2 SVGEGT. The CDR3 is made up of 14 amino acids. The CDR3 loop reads CASSFLAGVYEQYF. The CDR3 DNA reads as TGTGCCAGCAGTTTTCTAGCGGGAGTGTACGAGCAGTACTTC.

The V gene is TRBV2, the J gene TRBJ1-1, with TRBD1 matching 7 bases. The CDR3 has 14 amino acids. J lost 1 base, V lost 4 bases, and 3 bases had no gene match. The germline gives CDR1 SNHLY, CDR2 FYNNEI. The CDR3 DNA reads TGTGCCAGCAGTGCGGGACAGCAGAACACTGAAGCTTTCTTT. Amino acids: CASSAGQQNTEAFF.

CDR3 protein: CATRSPGQGSTGELFF. The CDR3 DNA is TGTGCCACCAGAAGTCCGGGACAGGGAAGCACCGGGGAGCTGTTTTTT. This chain links TRBV15 with TRBJ2-2; TRBD1 aligns across 9 bases. The J segment lost 4 bases and the V segment lost 6 bases, leaving 9 bases of the junction unmatched. Germline loops: CDR1 LNHNV, CDR2 YYDKDF (reference sequence). This CDR3 has 16 residues.

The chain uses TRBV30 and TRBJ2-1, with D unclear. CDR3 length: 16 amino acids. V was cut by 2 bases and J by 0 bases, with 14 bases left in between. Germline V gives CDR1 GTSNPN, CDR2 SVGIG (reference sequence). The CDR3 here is CAWSSIRSSSYNEQFF. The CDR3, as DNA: TGTGCCTGGAGTTCTATTCGGTCTAGCTCCTACAATGAGCAGTTCTTC.

The CDR3 bases are TGTGCCACCAGTGATTTTAGCGGCGGGTCTAGCACAGATACGCAGTATTTT. Its protein is CATSDFSGGSSTDTQYF. The chain carries TRBV24-1 and TRBJ2-3; D might be TRBD2 (6 bases). The CDR3 loop spans 17 amino acids. CDR1 and CDR2 (germline): KGHDR, SFDVKD. V was pared by 1 base and J by 0 bases, with 13 bases between.

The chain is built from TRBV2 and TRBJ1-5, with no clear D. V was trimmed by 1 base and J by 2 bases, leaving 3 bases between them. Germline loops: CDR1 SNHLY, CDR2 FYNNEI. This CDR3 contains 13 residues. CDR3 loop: CASSEVGNQPQHF. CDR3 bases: TGTGCCAGCAGTGAAGTCGGCAATCAGCCCCAGCATTTT.

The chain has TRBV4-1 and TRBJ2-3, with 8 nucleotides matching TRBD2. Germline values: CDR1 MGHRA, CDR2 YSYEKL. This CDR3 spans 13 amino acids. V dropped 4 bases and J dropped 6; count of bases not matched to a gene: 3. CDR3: CASSPREGDTQYF. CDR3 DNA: TGCGCCAGCAGCCCCCGGGAGGGGGATACGCAGTATTTT.